This entry is about one T cell receptor (beta chain). The record originates from a study of blood T cell repertoires in COVID-19. Study at large: Acute and convalescent COVID-19 specimens originated in the United States, Italy and Spain. PBMCs, B-cell-depleted T cells, or T cells were the source of the cDNA or gDNA that made up the material.

The assay was immunoSEQ multiplex PCR, and TCRdb's table has in-frame clones only and misses some. The table shows about 48,000 clones, with approximately 80% occurring only once. The CDR3 loop spans 16 amino acids. The V gene's germline CDR1 is LNHNV and CDR2 YYDKDF (reference sequence). The V and J ends lost 2 bases and 3 bases respectively, with 16 bases between them. The chain uses TRBV15 and TRBJ1-1, with D possibly being TRBD1 (6 bases). The sequenced sample consisted of peripheral blood. This receptor was taken from a man between 65 and 85 years old with acute or convalescent COVID-19. CDR3 sequence reads: CATSRKSWTAHTEAFF. In DNA, the CDR3 is TGTGCCACCAGCAGAAAATCCTGGACAGCCCACACTGAAGCTTTCTTT.